The 16 T cell receptor beta chains given below trace back to one sample, sequenced in a study of blood T cells in healthy people across ages. Next came a second PCR, run for roughly 6 to 11 cycles, which used a sample-barcoded 5' primer along with a J-beta primer mix. TCRdb passed the 5' RACE reads through MiXCR, listing each CDR3 protein once. Of around 1,000,000 distinct CDR3 sequences listed, approximately 26% are singletons. Separately, the same data were catalogued under a study of T cells of mothers and their children.

The sample was blood. These receptors all come from a girl aged 2-10 years in good health.

The rearrangement joins TRBV29-1 to TRBJ1-1; no reliable D call. Germline V gene sequence: CDR1 SQVTM, CDR2 ANQGSEA. V was cut by 1 base and J by 4 bases, with 10 bases left in between. CDR3 length equals 13 residues. CDR3 sequence: CSVEGPDTTEAFF. In nucleotides, the CDR3 is TGCAGCGTTGAAGGCCCGGATACCACTGAAGCTTTCTTT.

The chain couples TRBV4-1 to TRBJ2-5; 8 bases line up with TRBD1. The V gene end was trimmed by 4 bases and the J gene end by 5 bases; junction bases not matched to a gene: 6. The CDR3 has 14 residues. CDR1 is MGHRA, CDR2 YSYEKL, per germline. In nucleotides, the CDR3 is TGCGCCAGCAGCCCTAGGACAGGGTGGGAGACCCAGTACTTC. Encoded protein: CASSPRTGWETQYF.

The chain joins TRBV4-2 to TRBJ1-3; 8 bases are a match to TRBD1. Trimming at V came to 3 bases and at J to 8 bases, leaving 6 bases not matched to a gene. CDR1 and CDR2 from the germline V gene are LGHNA and YNFKEQ. This CDR3 is 14 amino acids long. CDR3 bases: TGTGCCAGCAGCCAGCAGGACAGGGAGGACACCATATATTTT. Its translation: CASSQQDREDTIYF.

The chain couples TRBV25-1 to TRBJ2-5; no firm D call. The CDR3 is 14 amino acids. The ends were cut back, 3 bases at V and 3 bases at J, with 11 bases in the middle. The germline gives CDR1 MGHDK, CDR2 SYGVNS. The CDR3 region has the DNA TGTGCCAGCAGTGACCGACAACGAAAAGAGACCCAGTACTTC. This translates into CASSDRQRKETQYF.

This clonotype was picked up a small number of times. The J gene is TRBJ2-3, the V gene TRBV3-1; D possibly corresponds to TRBD2 (5 bases). V gave up 2 bases and J gave up 3 bases, with 21 bases separating them. The CDR3 is made up of 18 amino acids. Germline values: CDR1 LGHDT, CDR2 YNNKEL (reference sequence). CDR3 protein: CASSQLLGARGGTDTQYF. The DNA of the CDR3 is TGTGCCAGCAGCCAACTTCTCGGAGCCCGAGGAGGAACAGATACGCAGTATTTT.

The chain recombines TRBV10-3 with TRBJ2-4; no definite D call. CDR3 length: 13 residues. Germline V gives CDR1 ENHRY, CDR2 SYGVKD. V was trimmed by 3 bases and J by 1 base, leaving 4 bases between them. The CDR3 nucleotides are TGTGCCATCAGTGAACAGGCCAAAAACATTCAGTACTTC. This codes for CAISEQAKNIQYF.

This chain connects TRBV29-1 to TRBJ1-2; a weak D match, TRBD1 (6 bases). Germline CDR1 is SQVTM and CDR2 is ANQGSEA. Trimming removed 6 bases at V and 0 bases at J, with 14 bases between. This CDR3 contains 14 residues. As DNA, the CDR3 is TGCAGCGTGGAGGGGGTAGGGGCTAACTATGGCTACACCTTC. It specifies CSVEGVGANYGYTF.

V and J are TRBV15 and TRBJ2-7, with unresolved D. The CDR3 is made up of 13 amino acids. Trimming took off 0 bases at V and 4 bases at J, with 7 bases between the two ends. Germline V CDR1 and CDR2: LNHNV, YYDKDF (reference sequence). The DNA for the CDR3 is TGTGCCACCAGCAGAGAGAAGTTTTACGAGCAGTACTTC. Encoded protein: CATSREKFYEQYF.

V gene TRBV24-1 combines with J gene TRBJ1-2, with a weak D call TRBD1 (6 bases). V shed 10 bases and J shed 8 bases, with 22 bases lying between them. This CDR3 is 14 amino acids long. From germline, CDR1 is KGHDR and CDR2 SFDVKD. CDR3 DNA: TGTGCCACTCAACAGGGCTCCTCCCTTGGGGGCTACACCTTC. Amino acids: CATQQGSSLGGYTF.

The chain uses TRBV6-1 and TRBJ2-2; D gene ambiguous. CDR3 length: 14 amino acids. Deletions cut 8 bases from V and 0 bases from J, with 10 bases between. Germline CDR1 reads MNHNS; CDR2 reads SASEGT. The CDR3 spells CASDAFANTGELFF. The CDR3 bases are TGTGCCAGCGACGCGTTCGCGAACACCGGGGAGCTGTTTTTT.

This clonotype was seen a few times. This chain uses TRBV6-2 or TRBV6-3 with TRBJ1-2; unclear D gene. V was trimmed by 3 bases and J by 3 bases, leaving 8 bases between them. CDR1 MNHEY and CDR2 SVGEGT come from the germline V gene. This CDR3 has 13 residues. The CDR3 DNA reads TGTGCCAGCAGTTATTCGCCAGACTATGGCTACACCTTC. It is translated as CASSYSPDYGYTF.

Worth noting for this clonotype: The junction and the germline gene differ at one end; a read error may be behind it. This chain uses TRBV6-5 with TRBJ1-3; TRBD1 agrees at 7 bases. The CDR3 has 16 amino acids. Looked up from germline, CDR1 is MNHEY and CDR2 is SVGAGI. CDR3 in amino acids: CTSSYSQGVPGNTIYF. The CDR3 DNA reads TGTACCAGCAGTTACTCGCAGGGGGTCCCTGGAAACACCATATATTTT.

The chain uses TRBV12-3 or TRBV12-4 and TRBJ1-2; D remains unclear. Trimming pared 6 bases from V and 8 bases from J, leaving 13 bases between. The CDR3 loop spans 12 amino acids. DNA of the CDR3: TGTGCCAGCAGCGATCATCTTGGGGGCTACACCTTC. Translating it yields CASSDHLGGYTF.

There are a few counts of this clonotype. V and J are TRBV5-1 and TRBJ2-7; TRBD2 agrees at 14 bases. J gave up 5 bases and V 4 bases, and 11 bases lay outside the gene matches. CDR3 length: 17 residues. From germline, CDR1 is SGHRS and CDR2 YFSETQ. This CDR3 reads CASSPGGTSGSRHEQYF. The CDR3, as DNA: TGCGCCAGCAGCCCAGGCGGGACTAGCGGGAGTCGTCACGAGCAGTACTTC.

The chain links TRBV5-1 to TRBJ2-5; D might be TRBD2 (6 bases). The length of the CDR3 is 15 residues. Germline V lookup: CDR1 SGHRS, CDR2 YFSETQ. The germline V and J ends were trimmed by 2 bases and 2 bases, with 13 bases remaining between them. The CDR3: CASSFATAGQETQYF. DNA of the CDR3: TGCGCCAGCAGCTTTGCGACTGCGGGACAAGAGACCCAGTACTTC.

This clonotype was detected only a few times. The chain has TRBV12-3 or TRBV12-4 and TRBJ2-2, with a possible D match to TRBD2 (6 bases). The CDR3 has 15 amino acids. V gave up 7 bases and J gave up 1 base, with 13 bases separating them. CDR3 sequence reads: CASNPSGLNTGELFF. In DNA form, the CDR3 reads TGTGCCAGCAATCCGAGCGGGCTGAACACCGGGGAGCTGTTTTTT.